This TCR beta chain came from a study of cytomegalovirus exposure and HLA in healthy donors. The study, taken as a whole, reports: Altogether, about 160 TCR beta chains were recorded as cytomegalovirus-associated.

While unrecorded immune exposures were likely, the donors were nominally healthy when sampled. On this clone: The antigen is not known.

Use of 60 Vbeta and 13 Jbeta primers characterized the PCR. Data came from immunoSEQ multiplex PCR; TCRdb stores just in-frame clones and leaves some out. The sample carries 100,000 or so clones, 70% to 85% recorded once. This sequence was found in a woman aged 18-35 years in good health and CMV-seronegative. The sample taken for sequencing was PBMCs.

DNA for the CDR3: TGTGCCAGCAGCTTACCTAGGAGCGCCAACGCGAACACCGGGGAGCTGTTTTTT. As protein: CASSLPRSANANTGELFF. The chain has TRBV5-6 and TRBJ2-2, with D unclear. Germline-derived CDR1 and CDR2 are SGHDT and YYEEEE. The V end lost 2 bases, the J end lost 0 bases, and 17 bases lay between the germline ends. The CDR3 covers 18 residues. Using reference TRBV5-6 and TRBJ2-2 for the parts outside the CDR3, the full variable domain is DAGVTQSPTHLIKTRGQQVTLRCSPKSGHDTVSWYQQALGQGPQFIFQYYEEEERQRGNFPDRFSGHQFPNYSSELNVNALLLGDSALYLCASSLPRSANANTGELFFGEGSRLTVL.